This note documents a single TCR beta chain sequence. The antigen is not known. TCRdb keeps only in-frame clones here, not all; method: immunoSEQ multiplex PCR. Found here are about 2,200,000 clones, about 92% of them singletons; the top ten hold more than 1.5%. This sample was taken from a study of shared clonotypes between healthy human individuals. Overall study: The study used three CD4 naive, three CD4 memory, two CD8 naive and one CD8 memory plate per donor.

The naive CD8 population came from CD45RO-negative cells selected for CCR7, without terminally differentiated effector memory CD45RA+ cells. The CDR3 runs 15 residues. Germline CDR1 reads MDHEN; CDR2 reads SYDVKM. V lost 5 bases and J 0 bases, leaving 13 bases between the germline ends. General study points: Sharing across four donors was highest in naive CD4 (approximately 5%) and lowest in memory CD8 (0.4%).

The sequence derives from a man aged 18 to 30 in good health. Some clones in this sample may be carry-over from other donors' samples. The sample comprised naive CD8+ T cells from PBMCs. The chain combines TRBV28 with TRBJ1-1, with TRBD1 as a possible D gene (5 bases). The CDR3, as DNA: TGTGCCAGCAGTCGGACACTTAACCTGAACACTGAAGCTTTCTTT. It yields the protein CASSRTLNLNTEAFF. Based on the CDR3 plus reference TRBV28 and TRBJ1-1, the full variable domain is DVKVTQSSRYLVKRTGEKVFLECVQDMDHENMFWYRQDPGLGLRLIYFSYDVKMKEKGDIPEGYSVSREKKERFSLILESASTNQTSMYLCASSRTLNLNTEAFFGQGTRLTVV.